The T cell receptor (beta chain) described here comes from a study of Tregs in tolerant kidney transplant recipients. Here immunoSEQ multiplex PCR was the method, and the copy in TCRdb shows in-frame clones only, minus some. This sample has some 90,000 clones, with approximately 94% found just once. This CDR3 has 13 residues. Trimming cost V 0 bases and J 2 bases, with 6 bases left between them. Germline assignment: CDR1 SGHNT and CDR2 YYREEE (reference sequence). Source material: CD8+ T cells from blood. The chain links TRBV5-4 to TRBJ2-7; D ambiguous. The sequence was collected from a human donor in good health. The CDR3 here is CASSLDSTYEQYF. The CDR3 DNA sequence: TGTGCCAGCAGCTTGGACTCAACCTACGAGCAGTACTTC.